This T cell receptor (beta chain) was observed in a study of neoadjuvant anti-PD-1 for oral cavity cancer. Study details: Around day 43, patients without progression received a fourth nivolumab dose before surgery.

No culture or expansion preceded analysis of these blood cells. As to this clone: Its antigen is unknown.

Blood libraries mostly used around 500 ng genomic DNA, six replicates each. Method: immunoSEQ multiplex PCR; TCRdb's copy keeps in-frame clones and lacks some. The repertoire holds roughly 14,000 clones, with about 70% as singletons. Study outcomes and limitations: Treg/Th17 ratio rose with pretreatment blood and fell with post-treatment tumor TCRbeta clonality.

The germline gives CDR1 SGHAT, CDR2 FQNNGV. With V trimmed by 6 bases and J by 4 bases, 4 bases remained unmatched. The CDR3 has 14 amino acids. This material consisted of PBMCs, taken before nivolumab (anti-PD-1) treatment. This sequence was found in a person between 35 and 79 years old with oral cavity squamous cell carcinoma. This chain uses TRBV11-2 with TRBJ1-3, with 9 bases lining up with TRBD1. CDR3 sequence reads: CASRPQGAGNTIYF. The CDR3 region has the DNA TGTGCCAGCAGACCACAGGGGGCGGGAAACACCATATATTTT. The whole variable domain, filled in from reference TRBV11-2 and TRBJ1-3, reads EAGVAQSPRYKIIEKRQSVAFWCNPISGHATLYWYQQILGQGPKLLIQFQNNGVVDDSQLPKDRFSAERLKGVDSTLKIQPAKLEDSAVYLCASRPQGAGNTIYFGEGSWLTVV.